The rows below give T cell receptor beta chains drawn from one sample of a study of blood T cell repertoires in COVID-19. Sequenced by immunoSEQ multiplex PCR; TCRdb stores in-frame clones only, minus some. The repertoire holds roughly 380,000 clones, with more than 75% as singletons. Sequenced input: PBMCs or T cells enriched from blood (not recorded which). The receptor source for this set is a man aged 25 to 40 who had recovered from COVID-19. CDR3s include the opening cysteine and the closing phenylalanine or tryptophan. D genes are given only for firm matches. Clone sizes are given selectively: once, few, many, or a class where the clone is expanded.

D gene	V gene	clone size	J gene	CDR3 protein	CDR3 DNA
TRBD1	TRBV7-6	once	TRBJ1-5	CASSTGTGQPQHF	TGTGCCAGCAGCACAGGGACAGGACAGCCCCAGCATTTT
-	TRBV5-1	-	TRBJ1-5	CASSLDGGGRQPQHF	TGCGCCAGCAGCTTGGACGGGGGAGGGCGGCAGCCCCAGCATTTT
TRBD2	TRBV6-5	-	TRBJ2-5	CASRQAGAVETQYF	TGTGCCAGCAGACAAGCGGGGGCGGTTGAGACCCAGTACTTC
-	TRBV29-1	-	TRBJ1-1	CSVEDREGTEAFF	TGCAGCGTTGAAGACAGGGAGGGGACTGAAGCTTTCTTT
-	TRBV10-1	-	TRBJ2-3	CASSPVTSTDTQYF	TGCGCCAGCAGTCCTGTGACTAGCACAGATACGCAGTATTTT
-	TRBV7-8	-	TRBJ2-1	CASSPLIGAKNEQFF	TGTGCCAGCAGCCCACTAATAGGGGCTAAGAATGAGCAGTTCTTC
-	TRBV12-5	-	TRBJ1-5	CASGSGGPRPQHF	TGTGCTAGTGGTTCGGGGGGACCTAGGCCCCAGCATTTT
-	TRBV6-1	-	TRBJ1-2	CASSEALSERSWYGYTF	TGTGCCAGCAGTGAAGCGCTCTCAGAAAGATCCTGGTATGGCTACACCTTC
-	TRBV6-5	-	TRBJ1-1	CASSYLGGRGTEAFF	TGTGCCAGCAGTTATTTGGGGGGGCGAGGGACTGAAGCTTTCTTT
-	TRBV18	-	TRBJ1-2	CASSPTGVSNYGYTF	TGTGCCAGCTCACCAACGGGGGTCAGTAACTATGGCTACACCTTC
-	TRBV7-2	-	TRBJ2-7	CASSRLGFSYEQYF	TGTGCCAGCAGCCGTCTCGGGTTTTCCTACGAGCAGTACTTC
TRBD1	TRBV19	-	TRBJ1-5	CAGGQTGDNQPQHF	TGTGCCGGCGGACAGACAGGGGACAATCAGCCCCAGCATTTT
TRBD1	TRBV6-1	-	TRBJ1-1	CASSEGQLNTEAFF	TGTGCCAGCAGTGAGGGACAGTTGAACACTGAAGCTTTCTTT
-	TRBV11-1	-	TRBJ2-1	CASRWAGINEQFF	TGTGCCAGTAGGTGGGCGGGAATCAATGAGCAGTTCTTC
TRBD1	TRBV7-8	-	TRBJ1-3	CASSLRWLAGGYLGNTIYF	TGTGCCAGCAGCTTAAGGTGGCTGGCAGGGGGCTATTTAGGAAACACCATATATTTT
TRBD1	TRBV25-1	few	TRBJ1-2	CASSGTGGAYGYTF	TGTGCCAGCAGTGGGACAGGGGGCGCGTATGGCTACACCTTC
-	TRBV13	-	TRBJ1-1	CASSSEVTEAFF	TGTGCCAGCAGCTCGGAGGTCACTGAAGCTTTCTTT
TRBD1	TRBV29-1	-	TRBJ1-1	CSVFSLTGDTEAFF	TGCAGCGTTTTCTCCCTAACAGGGGACACTGAAGCTTTCTTT
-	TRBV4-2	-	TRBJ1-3	CASSQAIGGSGNTIYF	TGTGCCAGCAGCCAGGCTATCGGGGGCTCTGGAAACACCATATATTTT
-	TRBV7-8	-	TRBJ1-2	CASSLGLTINPTF	TGTGCCAGCAGCTTAGGCCTCACAATAAATCCCACCTTC
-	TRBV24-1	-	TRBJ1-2	CATSDGGLSGYTF	TGTGCCACCAGTGATGGAGGGTTGAGTGGCTACACCTTC
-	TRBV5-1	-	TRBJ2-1	CASSLQGSSYNEQFF	TGCGCCAGCAGCTTACAGGGAAGCTCCTACAATGAGCAGTTCTTC
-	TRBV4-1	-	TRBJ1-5	CASSPEETNQPQHF	TGCGCCAGCAGCCCAGAAGAGACTAATCAGCCCCAGCATTTT